This TCR beta chain appears in the sequencing data of a study of patients and donors after allogeneic stem cell transplantation. This clonotype was detected a few times. Germline-derived CDR1 and CDR2 are MNHNS and SASEGT. Trimming cost V 5 bases and J 4 bases; bases outside gene matches: 5. The CDR3 consists of 16 residues. MiXCR, applied by TCRdb to the RT-PCR reads, yields one record per CDR3 protein. The table includes 900,000 to 1,000,000 distinct CDR3 sequences, about a sixth detected once. The rearrangement links TRBV6-1 to TRBJ2-2, with 12 nucleotides matching TRBD2. This TCR was sampled from a human donor who was either an allogeneic HSCT recipient or a stem cell or donor lymphocyte infusion donor (not recorded which). It is not recorded whose cells these are; they may come from a transplant donor. Material: blood, either unsorted or a sorted T cell fraction (not recorded which). The CDR3 DNA is TGTGCCAGCAGTACCGGGACTAGCGGGCGCACCGGGGAGCTGTTTTTT. Its translation is CASSTGTSGRTGELFF.